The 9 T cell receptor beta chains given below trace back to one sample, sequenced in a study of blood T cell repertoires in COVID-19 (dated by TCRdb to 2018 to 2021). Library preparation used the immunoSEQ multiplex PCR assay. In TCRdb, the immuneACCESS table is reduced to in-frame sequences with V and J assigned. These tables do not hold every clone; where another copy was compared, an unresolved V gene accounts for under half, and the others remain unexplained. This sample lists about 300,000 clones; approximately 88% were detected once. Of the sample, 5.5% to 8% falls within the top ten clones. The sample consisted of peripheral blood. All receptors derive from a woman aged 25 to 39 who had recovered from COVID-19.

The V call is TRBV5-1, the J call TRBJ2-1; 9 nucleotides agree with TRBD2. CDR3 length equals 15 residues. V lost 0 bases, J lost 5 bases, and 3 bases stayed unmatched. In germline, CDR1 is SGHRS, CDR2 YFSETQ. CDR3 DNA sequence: TGCGCCAGCAGCTTGGTCCTAGCGGGAAACAATGAGCAGTTCTTC. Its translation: CASSLVLAGNNEQFF. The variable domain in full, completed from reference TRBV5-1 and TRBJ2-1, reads KAGVTQTPRYLIKTRGQQVTLSCSPISGHRSVSWYQQTPGQGLQFLFEYFSETQRNKGNFPGRFSGRQFSNSRSEMNVSTLELGDSALYLCASSLVLAGNNEQFFGPGTRLTVL.

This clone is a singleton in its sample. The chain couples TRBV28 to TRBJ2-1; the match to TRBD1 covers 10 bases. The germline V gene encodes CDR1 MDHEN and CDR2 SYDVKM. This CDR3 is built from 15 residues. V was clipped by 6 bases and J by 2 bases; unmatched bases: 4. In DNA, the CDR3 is TGTGCCAGCAGGTCCGGGACAGGGGCCTACAATGAGCAGTTCTTC. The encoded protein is CASRSGTGAYNEQFF.

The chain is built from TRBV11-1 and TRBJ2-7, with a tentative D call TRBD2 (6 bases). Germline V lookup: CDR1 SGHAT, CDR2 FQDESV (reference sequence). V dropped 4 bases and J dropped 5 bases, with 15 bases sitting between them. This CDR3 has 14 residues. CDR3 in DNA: TGTGCCAGCAGCTCCCCTCGCGGGGTAAACGAGCAGTACTTC. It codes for CASSSPRGVNEQYF.

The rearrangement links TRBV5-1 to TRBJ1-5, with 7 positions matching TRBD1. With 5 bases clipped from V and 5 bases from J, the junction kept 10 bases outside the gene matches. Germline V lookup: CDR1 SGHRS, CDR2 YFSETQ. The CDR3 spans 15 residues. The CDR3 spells CASSNGTVWDQPQHF. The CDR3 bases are TGCGCCAGCAGTAATGGGACAGTTTGGGATCAGCCCCAGCATTTT.

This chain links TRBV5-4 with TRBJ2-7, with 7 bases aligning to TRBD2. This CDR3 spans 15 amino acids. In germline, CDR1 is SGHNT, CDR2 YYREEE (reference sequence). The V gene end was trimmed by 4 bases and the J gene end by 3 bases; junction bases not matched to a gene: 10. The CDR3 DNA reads TGTGCCAGCAGCCCCGGAGTGGCGGGGGACTACGAGCAGTACTTC. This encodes CASSPGVAGDYEQYF.

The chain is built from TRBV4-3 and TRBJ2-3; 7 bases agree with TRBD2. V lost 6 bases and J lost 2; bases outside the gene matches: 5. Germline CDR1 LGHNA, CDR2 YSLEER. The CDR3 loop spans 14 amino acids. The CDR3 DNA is TGCGCCAGCAGGGGCGGGGGAGACACAGATACGCAGTATTTT. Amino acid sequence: CASRGGGDTDTQYF.

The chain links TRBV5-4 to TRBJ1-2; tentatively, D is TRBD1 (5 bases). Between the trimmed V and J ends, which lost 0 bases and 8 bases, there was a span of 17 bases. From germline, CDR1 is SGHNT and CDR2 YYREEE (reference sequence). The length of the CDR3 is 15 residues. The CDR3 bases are TGTGCCAGCAGCTTGGCCGAGGTCAGGCCAGGGGGCTACACCTTC. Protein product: CASSLAEVRPGGYTF.

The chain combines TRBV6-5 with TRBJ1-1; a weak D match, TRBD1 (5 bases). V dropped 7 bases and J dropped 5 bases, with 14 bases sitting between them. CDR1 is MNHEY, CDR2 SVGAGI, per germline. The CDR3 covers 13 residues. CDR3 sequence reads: CASIGVGLTEAFF. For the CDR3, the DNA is TGTGCCAGCATTGGAGTGGGGCTTACTGAAGCTTTCTTT.

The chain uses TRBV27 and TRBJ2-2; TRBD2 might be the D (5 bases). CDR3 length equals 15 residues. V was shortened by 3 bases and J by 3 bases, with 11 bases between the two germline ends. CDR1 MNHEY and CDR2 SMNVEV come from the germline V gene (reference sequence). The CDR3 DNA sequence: TGTGCCAGCAGTTTGAGCCGGACTTACACCGGGGAGCTGTTTTTT. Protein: CASSLSRTYTGELFF.